This T cell receptor beta chain came from a study of blood T cell repertoires in COVID-19. The wider study: Italy, Spain and the United States were the sources of the convalescent and acute COVID-19 samples. T cells, B-cell-depleted T cells, or PBMCs supplied cDNA or gDNA.

Original methodology: For nucleated cells, counts were estimated from reference gene primer amplification. Some clones are missing from TCRdb's copy, which holds only in-frame ones; the method was immunoSEQ multiplex PCR. The V and J calls and the clone size are those of that table, but D and trimming were determined from the DNA. This table holds 130,000 to 150,000 clones, roughly 84% found once. This CDR3 has 14 residues. V lost 5 bases and J lost 4; bases outside the gene matches: 7. From germline, CDR1 is MNHEY and CDR2 SVGAGI. The source of this sequence is a human donor in a cohort sampled during active COVID-19. The chain is built from TRBV6-5 and TRBJ1-2; 7 bases line up with TRBD1. Sequencing was carried out using peripheral blood. The CDR3 sequence is CASSPGQDLYGYTF. The CDR3 bases are TGTGCCAGCAGTCCCGGACAGGACCTCTATGGCTACACCTTC.